Presented here are 9 T cell receptor beta chains from one specimen sequenced in a study of vaccination and CD4 T cells after COVID-19. These TCRs are of unknown antigen specificity. An Oncomine TCR Beta short-read assay was used to sequence the DNA from cultured CD4+ T cells. TCRdb ran MiXCR on the PCR reads and lists one entry per CDR3 protein. Here the sample spans some 1,800 distinct CDR3 sequences, about 70% being singletons. Treatment in this sample: roughly nine-day PBMC culture with coronavirus spike peptide pools or control peptides (ViraFEST assay). Sequences were derived from CD4+ T cells from blood, cultured in vitro, sampled after SARS-CoV-2 vaccination. These receptors were collected from a human donor who had recovered from COVID-19.

V gene TRBV20-1 combines with J gene TRBJ2-3; 7 nucleotides match TRBD2. Germline assignment: CDR1 DFQATT and CDR2 SNEGSKA (reference sequence). There are 15 residues in the CDR3. The V segment lost 5 bases and the J segment 3 bases; nucleotides outside the gene matches: 11. The CDR3 protein is CSAARDYLITDTQYF. The CDR3, as DNA: TGCAGTGCTGCACGGGACTACCTAATAACAGATACGCAGTATTTT.

The J gene is TRBJ2-6, the V gene TRBV7-2; D remains unclear. Germline lookup yields CDR1 SGHTA and CDR2 FQGNSA. The CDR3 is 18 residues long. The V and J ends lost 2 bases and 4 bases respectively, with 18 bases between them. CDR3 region: CASSLSGSSLGGANVLTF. The CDR3 bases are TGTGCCAGCAGCTTATCCGGCAGTTCCCTGGGCGGGGCCAACGTCCTGACTTTC.

Turning to this clonotype: A far larger clone is only one base removed, so a read error is likely. CDR3 sequence reads: CASSSDRGPQPQHF. The CDR3 DNA follows: TGTGCCAGCAGTTCCGACAGGGGGCCTCAGCCCCAGCATTTT. This sequence joins TRBV27 and TRBJ1-5; TRBD1 aligns across 10 bases. The CDR3 runs 14 residues. The V gene's germline CDR1 is MNHEY and CDR2 SMNVEV (reference sequence). V gave up 4 bases and J gave up 6 bases; unmatched junction bases: 3.

V gene TRBV28 combines with J gene TRBJ1-1; D remains unclear. CDR3 size: 15 residues. The germline V and J ends were trimmed by 8 bases and 3 bases, with 19 bases remaining between them. Germline values: CDR1 MDHEN, CDR2 SYDVKM. CDR3 residues: CASFPLRLRDTEAFF. The CDR3 DNA follows: TGTGCCAGCTTCCCATTAAGACTGAGGGACACTGAAGCTTTCTTT.

V and J are TRBV7-9 and TRBJ2-7; 11 bases match TRBD2. Germline lookup yields CDR1 SEHNR and CDR2 FQNEAQ (reference sequence). The CDR3 is 16 amino acids. Unmatched junction bases numbered 10, after V lost 5 bases and J lost 4 bases. The CDR3, as DNA: TGTGCCAGCAGCCTAGGTTCTAGCGGGAGGTGGTACGAGCAGTACTTC. It encodes CASSLGSSGRWYEQYF.

By frequency in the sample, this clonotype is large. V gene TRBV7-8 combines with J gene TRBJ2-3, with 7 positions matching TRBD1. Germline V gene sequence: CDR1 SGHVS, CDR2 FQNEAQ. The CDR3 has 16 amino acids. With V trimmed by 1 base and J by 2 bases, 6 bases remained unmatched. The CDR3: CASSLVSGQATDTQYF. For the CDR3, the DNA is TGTGCCAGCAGCTTAGTGTCCGGACAGGCCACAGATACGCAGTATTTT.

This clonotype is labeled large. This sequence joins TRBV27 and TRBJ1-5, with D uncertain. Germline CDR1 and CDR2: MNHEY and SMNVEV (reference sequence). V was trimmed by 3 bases and J by 2 bases, leaving 8 bases between them. The CDR3 length is 14 residues. The CDR3 is CASSFTGGNQPQHF. The CDR3 region has the DNA TGTGCCAGCAGTTTCACCGGGGGCAATCAGCCCCAGCATTTT.

This clonotype is large (0.1 to 1%) by share. The rearrangement uses TRBV19 and TRBJ2-1, with D hard to call. This CDR3 comprises 15 residues. Germline V gene sequence: CDR1 LNHDA, CDR2 SQIVND (reference sequence). V lost 2 bases to trimming and J lost 4 bases, with 12 bases between them. The CDR3 DNA follows: TGTGCCAGTAGTATAAGTGGCAGCGTTTACAATGAGCAGTTCTTC. Amino acid sequence: CASSISGSVYNEQFF.

This clonotype has only a few counts. The rearrangement uses TRBV7-3 and TRBJ1-1, with 9 bases fitting TRBD1. J was trimmed by 5 bases and V by 5 bases; bases with no gene match: 3. There are 13 residues in the CDR3. Germline V lookup: CDR1 SGHTA, CDR2 FQGTGA. The CDR3 nucleotides are TGTGCCAGCAGCGCGACAGGGGGGACTGAAGCTTTCTTT. This translates into CASSATGGTEAFF.